This passage covers 18 T cell receptor beta chains from one sample sequenced in a study of cytomegalovirus exposure and HLA in healthy donors. The PCR employed 60 Vbeta primers together with 13 Jbeta primers. Sequencing was performed with immunoSEQ multiplex PCR; in TCRdb, only in-frame clones are kept and a portion is missing. The table shows about 160,000 clones, with 82% occurring only once. Sequencing was carried out using PBMCs. These receptors came from a man in his fifties in good health and CMV-seropositive.

J is TRBJ2-1 and V is TRBV27, with D maybe TRBD1 (6 bases). In germline, CDR1 is MNHEY, CDR2 SMNVEV (reference sequence). The CDR3 sequence is 13 residues long. The ends were cut back, 5 bases at V and 7 bases at J, with 12 bases in the middle. CDR3 coding DNA: TGTGCCAGCAGTGCAGGACAGTTGAATGAGCAGTTCTTC. Translation: CASSAGQLNEQFF.

The CDR3 spells CASSLSGHAYQETQYF. CDR3 nucleotides: TGTGCCAGCAGCTTATCTGGGCACGCGTACCAAGAGACCCAGTACTTC. The rearrangement joins TRBV7-2 to TRBJ2-5; D remains ambiguous. V gave up 2 bases and J gave up 0 bases, with 13 bases separating them. The germline gives CDR1 SGHTA, CDR2 FQGNSA. The length of the CDR3 is 16 residues. The entire variable domain, with the rest obtained from reference TRBV7-2 and TRBJ2-5, is as follows: GAGVSQSPSNKVTEKGKDVELRCDPISGHTALYWYRQSLGQGLEFLIYFQGNSAPDKSGLPSDRFSAERTGGSVSTLTIQRTQQEDSAVYLCASSLSGHAYQETQYFGPGTRLLVL.

This clone was observed once. The chain has TRBV7-9 and TRBJ2-7; D is possibly TRBD1 (6 bases). Trimming cost V 5 bases and J 1 base, with 12 bases left between them. Germline V CDR1 and CDR2: SEHNR, FQNEAQ (reference sequence). The CDR3 extends over 14 amino acids. CDR3 coding DNA: TGTGCCAGCAGCCCCGAGGGGGAATCCTACGAGCAGTACTTC. Translating it yields CASSPEGESYEQYF.

The rearrangement uses TRBV18 and TRBJ2-3, with no clear D. The V gene's germline CDR1 is KGHSH and CDR2 LQKENI. Deletions cut 4 bases from V and 0 bases from J, with 5 bases between. The CDR3 is 13 amino acids. The CDR3 is CASSQLSTDTQYF. CDR3 in DNA: TGTGCCAGCTCACAGCTAAGCACAGATACGCAGTATTTT.

V gene TRBV2 combines with J gene TRBJ2-1; 11 bases fit TRBD2. Germline V lookup: CDR1 SNHLY, CDR2 FYNNEI. This CDR3 spans 15 amino acids. The ends lost 7 bases at V and 9 bases at J; junction bases unmatched: 11. CDR3 sequence (DNA): TGTGCCAGCACCAGGGATACTAGCGGGGGAAGTGAGCAGTTCTTC. Protein product: CASTRDTSGGSEQFF.

This chain connects TRBV9 to TRBJ2-5; unclear D gene. Deletions cut 0 bases from V and 1 base from J, with 10 bases between. Germline V lookup: CDR1 SGDLS, CDR2 YYNGEE. CDR3 length equals 15 residues. The CDR3 is CASSVGGHPQETQYF. The CDR3 region has the DNA TGTGCCAGCAGCGTAGGAGGTCACCCCCAAGAGACCCAGTACTTC.

The chain recombines TRBV30 with TRBJ1-1, with 9 bases matching TRBD1. This CDR3 has 14 residues. The germline V gene has CDR1 GTSNPN and CDR2 SVGIG (reference sequence). The trim removed 3 bases at V and 3 bases at J, leaving 5 bases unmatched. The CDR3 here is CAWRGDREYTEAFF. As DNA, the CDR3 is TGTGCCTGGAGGGGGGACAGGGAGTACACTGAAGCTTTCTTT. The variable domain in full, completed from reference TRBV30 and TRBJ1-1, reads SQTIHQWPATLVQPVGSPLSLECTVEGTSNPNLYWYRQAAGRGLQLLFYSVGIGQISSEVPQNLSASRPQDRQFILSSKKLLLSDSGFYLCAWRGDREYTEAFFGQGTRLTVV.

The chain uses TRBV4-2 and TRBJ2-7; 7 positions agree with TRBD2. The CDR3 runs 15 residues. The trim removed 4 bases at V and 5 bases at J, leaving 11 bases unmatched. Germline V lookup: CDR1 LGHNA, CDR2 YNFKEQ. This CDR3 reads CASSPQSGIPNEQYF. The CDR3 DNA sequence: TGTGCCAGCAGCCCACAAAGCGGGATCCCCAACGAGCAGTACTTC.

As DNA, the CDR3 is TGTGCCAGCAGCGTAGGGCAGGGGGCCGGGTATGGCTACACCTTC. Its protein product is CASSVGQGAGYGYTF. This chain links TRBV9 with TRBJ1-2; 8 nucleotides match TRBD1. The CDR3 is made up of 15 amino acids. The trim removed 0 bases at V and 5 bases at J, leaving 6 bases unmatched. Germline loops: CDR1 SGDLS, CDR2 YYNGEE.

This clone has a handful of counts. The genes are TRBV10-2 and TRBJ2-1; TRBD1 agrees at 7 bases. V dropped 4 bases and J dropped 2; count of bases not matched to a gene: 8. The germline V gene encodes CDR1 WSHSY and CDR2 SAAADI. CDR3 length equals 16 residues. CDR3 sequence: CASSAPSQGAYNEQFF. Here the CDR3 DNA reads TGCGCCAGCAGTGCACCATCCCAGGGGGCCTACAATGAGCAGTTCTTC.

This clone showed up just a few times. The chain couples TRBV7-3 to TRBJ2-2, with D unresolved. V lost 2 bases to trimming and J lost 7 bases, with 14 bases between them. Germline CDR1 and CDR2: SGHTA and FQGTGA. This CDR3 has 15 residues. The CDR3, as DNA: TGTGCCAGCAGCTTATCCCTAATCTATGGCGGGGAGCTGTTTTTT. Translated: CASSLSLIYGGELFF.

This chain connects TRBV7-2 to TRBJ2-1; 15 bases fit TRBD2. Unmatched junction bases numbered 6, after V lost 5 bases and J lost 7 bases. The CDR3 contains 16 residues. The germline V gene has CDR1 SGHTA and CDR2 FQGNSA. The CDR3 DNA reads TGTGCCAGCAGCCAAGGGACTAGCGGGGGGTGGAATGAGCAGTTCTTC. This gives the protein CASSQGTSGGWNEQFF.

The gene calls are TRBV5-6 and TRBJ2-7, with 7 bases lining up with TRBD1. The junction had 6 bases not matched to a gene; V was cut back by 3 bases and J by 9 bases. CDR1 SGHDT and CDR2 YYEEEE come from the germline V gene. The CDR3 spans 12 residues. This CDR3 reads CASSWDSGRQYF. The CDR3 region has the DNA TGTGCCAGCAGCTGGGACAGTGGACGGCAGTACTTC.

The V call is TRBV29-1, the J call TRBJ2-3; D is undetermined. Between the trimmed V and J ends, which lost 3 bases and 5 bases, there was a span of 6 bases. The germline CDR1 and CDR2 sequences are SQVTM and ANQGSEA. This CDR3 is built from 11 residues. CDR3 DNA sequence: TGCAGCGTTGAGAGCCGAGATACGCAGTATTTT. This translates into CSVESRDTQYF.

The chain couples TRBV18 to TRBJ1-1; TRBD1 agrees at 7 bases. CDR1 and CDR2 from the germline V gene are KGHSH and LQKENI. The CDR3 has 17 residues. J was trimmed by 0 bases and V by 3 bases; bases with no gene match: 10. The CDR3 protein is CASSPAGGHHLNTEAFF. CDR3 coding DNA: TGTGCCAGCTCACCCGCAGGGGGACATCACTTGAACACTGAAGCTTTCTTT. Drawing the rest from reference TRBV18 and TRBJ1-1, the complete variable domain is NAGVMQNPRHLVRRRGQEARLRCSPMKGHSHVYWYRQLPEEGLKFMVYLQKENIIDESGMPKERFSAEFPKEGPSILRIQQVVRGDSAAYFCASSPAGGHHLNTEAFFGQGTRLTVV.

The chain has TRBV2 and TRBJ2-3, with 10 bases identical to TRBD1. Germline CDR1 SNHLY, CDR2 FYNNEI. This CDR3 has 15 amino acids. The V segment lost 7 bases and the J segment 6 bases; nucleotides outside the gene matches: 10. The CDR3 coding sequence is TGTGCCAGCACCAAGGACAGGGGGACTTCTGATACGCAGTATTTT. It yields the protein CASTKDRGTSDTQYF.

J is TRBJ1-2 and V is TRBV30; no clear D. Germline assignment: CDR1 GTSNPN and CDR2 SVGIG (reference sequence). The CDR3 sequence is 15 residues long. V was shortened by 1 base and J by 4 bases, with 16 bases between the two germline ends. The CDR3 is CAWSAHGRNLYGYTF. The CDR3 DNA reads as TGTGCCTGGAGTGCCCATGGCAGGAACCTCTATGGCTACACCTTC. Combining the CDR3 with reference TRBV30 and TRBJ1-2 gives the whole variable domain SQTIHQWPATLVQPVGSPLSLECTVEGTSNPNLYWYRQAAGRGLQLLFYSVGIGQISSEVPQNLSASRPQDRQFILSSKKLLLSDSGFYLCAWSAHGRNLYGYTFGSGTRLTVV.

In this sample, this clone turned up once. This chain connects TRBV7-3 to TRBJ1-2; the match to TRBD1 covers 8 bases. V was clipped by 1 base and J by 2 bases; unmatched bases: 6. Germline lookup yields CDR1 SGHTA and CDR2 FQGTGA. The CDR3 extends over 16 amino acids. The CDR3 is CASSLNPDRANYGYTF. DNA for the CDR3: TGTGCCAGCAGCTTAAACCCGGACAGGGCCAACTATGGCTACACCTTC.